Following are 11 T cell receptor beta chains from one sample sequenced in a study of blood T cell repertoires in COVID-19. Repertoires were generated with immunoSEQ multiplex PCR, while TCRdb's copy carries only in-frame clones and drops some. The repertoire includes about 160,000 clones, approximately 86% of them detected once, and approximately 0.5% sits in the top ten. Sequencing input: peripheral blood. These receptor sequences come from a man in his 60s with COVID-19, enrolled during active disease.

This chain uses TRBV9 with TRBJ2-1; 10 bases agree with TRBD2. The V gene's germline CDR1 is SGDLS and CDR2 YYNGEE. This CDR3 region has 14 residues. Trimming took 9 bases from V and 5 from J; bases not matched to a gene: 8. The CDR3 loop is CAIFSGGHDNEQFF. Here the CDR3 DNA reads TGTGCCATCTTTAGCGGGGGGCATGACAATGAGCAGTTCTTC.

This clone was recorded a few times. J is TRBJ1-5 and V is TRBV7-3; 7 bases map to TRBD1. CDR1 and CDR2 from the germline V gene are SGHTA and FQGTGA. Trimming removed 5 bases from V and 1 base from J; junction bases left unmatched: 5. The CDR3 spans 15 residues. This CDR3 reads CASSPGQLSNQPQHF. CDR3 nucleotides: TGTGCCAGCAGCCCGGGACAGTTAAGCAATCAGCCCCAGCATTTT.

The rearrangement joins TRBV5-4 to TRBJ1-2, with D unresolved. V was shortened by 2 bases and J by 2 bases, with 7 bases between the two germline ends. Germline CDR1 reads SGHNT; CDR2 reads YYREEE (reference sequence). This CDR3 contains 13 residues. CDR3 amino acids: CASSFHSNYGYTF. In DNA, the CDR3 is TGTGCCAGCAGCTTTCACAGCAACTATGGCTACACCTTC.

V gene TRBV19 combines with J gene TRBJ2-1; a possible D gene is TRBD2 (5 bases). CDR1 and CDR2 (germline): LNHDA, SQIVND (reference sequence). This CDR3 region has 16 residues. V was trimmed by 5 bases and J by 8 bases, leaving 22 bases between them. The CDR3 region has the DNA TGTGCCAGTAGTGTCGCGTCGGGGAAATGGGGTTATGAGCAGTTCTTC. Its translation: CASSVASGKWGYEQFF.

The chain recombines TRBV5-4 with TRBJ1-2, with 9 bases that match TRBD1. CDR3 length: 17 residues. Germline loops: CDR1 SGHNT, CDR2 YYREEE (reference sequence). With 0 bases clipped from V and 8 bases from J, the junction kept 14 bases outside the gene matches. The CDR3 bases are TGTGCCAGCAGCTTGGCTGGGTCACAGGGGGCGTCATTGGGCTACACCTTC. Residues: CASSLAGSQGASLGYTF.

This clone was observed once. J is TRBJ1-2 and V is TRBV29-1; TRBD1 matches at 11 bases. From germline, CDR1 is SQVTM and CDR2 ANQGSEA. V was clipped by 6 bases and J by 4 bases; unmatched bases: 10. The CDR3 sequence is 15 residues long. The chain's CDR3 is CSVYNRDRGFYGYTF. Written as DNA, the CDR3 is TGCAGCGTGTACAACCGGGACAGGGGGTTCTATGGCTACACCTTC.

The J gene is TRBJ1-6, the V gene TRBV18, with D possibly matching TRBD1 (5 bases). V was shortened by 5 bases and J by 9 bases, with 11 bases between the two germline ends. The CDR3 runs to 13 residues. CDR1 and CDR2 from the germline V gene are KGHSH and LQKENI. The chain's CDR3 is CASSSQEFSPLHF. CDR3 nucleotide sequence: TGTGCCAGCTCATCACAGGAGTTTTCACCCCTCCACTTT.

This clone came up once. The genes are TRBV9 and TRBJ1-6; 9 nucleotides align to TRBD1. Germline CDR1 SGDLS, CDR2 YYNGEE. V shed 1 base and J 8 bases; nucleotides not matched to a gene: 4. The CDR3 is 15 amino acids. CDR3 loop: CASSVTGQGDSPLHF. CDR3 DNA: TGTGCCAGCAGCGTAACGGGACAGGGTGATTCACCCCTCCACTTT.

V usage is TRBV6-9 and J usage is TRBJ1-2; D is possibly TRBD1 (5 bases). Germline V gene data show CDR1 as MNHGY and CDR2 as SVAAGI. The CDR3 contains 11 residues. CDR3 in DNA: TGTGCGGGGGGACTTAACTATGGCTACACCTTC. Its protein is CAGGLNYGYTF.

The chain carries TRBV19 and TRBJ1-1; TRBD1 agrees at 9 bases. The ends lost 3 bases at V and 6 bases at J; junction bases unmatched: 5. Per the germline V gene, CDR1 is LNHDA and CDR2 is SQIVND (reference sequence). There are 14 residues in the CDR3. DNA of the CDR3: TGTGCCAGTAGTATTGACAGGGGGAAACCTGAAGCTTTCTTT. Protein sequence: CASSIDRGKPEAFF.

This chain links TRBV10-2 with TRBJ1-6; D is ambiguous. CDR1 WSHSY and CDR2 SAAADI come from the germline V gene. The CDR3 is made up of 13 amino acids. Trimming pared 5 bases from V and 4 bases from J, leaving 6 bases between. This CDR3 is CASSSQYNSPLHF. In nucleotides, the CDR3 is TGCGCCAGCAGTTCACAGTATAATTCACCCCTCCACTTT.